The sequence of this T cell receptor beta chain was determined in a study of control samples from healthy donors and cancer patients. Only in-frame clones appear in the TCRdb table, and some are missing; sequencing was by immunoSEQ multiplex PCR. The sample comprises about 170,000 clones, around 90% of which are singletons, and about 11% rests with the top ten. The germline V gene has CDR1 SGHRS and CDR2 YFSETQ. V lost 1 base, J lost 2 bases, and 0 bases lay in between. The CDR3 covers 11 residues. This clone appeared a single time. The sequenced sample was blood. This clonotype was sampled from a man aged 25-45 years in good health. The genes are TRBV5-1 and TRBJ1-1; D remains unclear. The CDR3 DNA follows: TGCGCCAGCAGCTTGAACACTGAAGCTTTCTTT. This sequence encodes CASSLNTEAFF. The full variable domain, completed using reference TRBV5-1 and TRBJ1-1, is KAGVTQTPRYLIKTRGQQVTLSCSPISGHRSVSWYQQTPGQGLQFLFEYFSETQRNKGNFPGRFSGRQFSNSRSEMNVSTLELGDSALYLCASSLNTEAFFGQGTRLTVV.